What follows is one T cell receptor (beta chain) and its context. Vbeta (60) and Jbeta (13) primers were used in the PCR. Sequencing was performed with immunoSEQ multiplex PCR; in TCRdb, only in-frame clones are kept and a portion is missing. The profile shows roughly 130,000 clones, more than 75% of them singletons. The sample originates from a study of cytomegalovirus exposure and HLA in healthy donors. The sequence derives from a man aged 40-49 years in good health and CMV-seronegative. Sequencing input: PBMCs.

CDR3 protein: CASSLRTEGTDTQYF. CDR3 DNA: TGCGCCAGCAGCCTTCGGACAGAAGGCACAGATACGCAGTATTTT. V is TRBV5-1 and J is TRBJ2-3, with a weak D call TRBD1 (6 bases). Germline CDR1 reads SGHRS; CDR2 reads YFSETQ. The ends were cut back, 4 bases at V and 1 base at J, with 13 bases in the middle. This CDR3 contains 15 residues.